Presented here are 24 T cell receptor beta chains from one specimen sequenced in a study of post-analysis software for immune sequencing data. Whole-study findings and limits: Controls showed lower frequencies than patients for five TRBV segments, and TRBV5-6, TRBV5-1 and TRBV20-1 were among these.

Incorporated into the TCR beta cDNA libraries were unique molecular identifiers, which served to reduce PCR and sequencing biases. MiXCR was run by TCRdb on the PCR reads, yielding one entry per CDR3 protein. The data show hundreds of thousands of distinct CDR3 sequences, 30% seen once. What these receptors recognize is not known. The specimen sequenced was blood. The receptor source for this set is a girl aged 10 to 17 with multiple sclerosis.

Concerning this clonotype: A much larger clone differs by one base, so this may be a read error. The V gene is TRBV7-2, the J gene TRBJ2-5; D is possibly TRBD2 (7 bases). V was shortened by 5 bases and J by 0 bases, with 22 bases between the two germline ends. The CDR3 totals 18 residues. Germline V gene sequence: CDR1 SGHTA, CDR2 FQGNSA. CDR3 sequence reads: CASSPSFWGGGHQETQYF. The CDR3 region has the DNA TGTGCCAGCAGCCCAAGCTTCTGGGGCGGGGGCCACCAAGAGACCCAGTACTTC.

The chain carries TRBV3-1 and TRBJ2-1; tentative D call: TRBD2 (5 bases). The CDR3 spans 14 residues. Trimming took off 0 bases at V and 9 bases at J, with 12 bases between the two ends. Per the germline V gene, CDR1 is LGHDT and CDR2 is YNNKEL (reference sequence). This chain's CDR3 is CASSQEAGISEQFF. In nucleotides, the CDR3 is TGTGCCAGCAGCCAAGAGGCCGGGATATCTGAGCAGTTCTTC.

This sequence joins TRBV25-1 and TRBJ2-1, with TRBD2 identical over 9 bases. With V trimmed by 5 bases and J by 8 bases, 13 bases remained unmatched. The CDR3 is made up of 16 amino acids. Germline lookup yields CDR1 MGHDK and CDR2 SYGVNS. Written as DNA, the CDR3 is TGTGCCAGCAGTCCTTCGCGGGGGGGATTCTTCGATGAGCAGTTCTTC. It yields the protein CASSPSRGGFFDEQFF.

There are a few counts of this clonotype. This chain uses TRBV29-1 with TRBJ2-7, with 12 positions matching TRBD1. V lost 2 bases to trimming and J lost 4 bases; unmatched junction nucleotides: 6. Germline lookup yields CDR1 SQVTM and CDR2 ANQGSEA. This CDR3 spans 15 amino acids. The CDR3, as DNA: TGCAGCGTTGAACCCCGGGACAGGGGGCCGTACGAGCAGTACTTC. Translation gives CSVEPRDRGPYEQYF.

This chain's CDR3 is CASSLQGDSEQYF. Here the CDR3 DNA reads TGTGCCAGCTCCCTCCAGGGGGACTCCGAGCAGTACTTC. This chain uses TRBV18 with TRBJ2-7, with D perhaps TRBD1 (7 bases). CDR3 length: 13 residues. Germline V gene sequence: CDR1 KGHSH, CDR2 LQKENI. Trimming removed 6 bases from V and 6 bases from J, with 15 bases in between.

There are a few counts of this clonotype. This chain joins TRBV4-3 and TRBJ2-7; D is unresolved. The CDR3 extends over 15 amino acids. The germline gives CDR1 LGHNA, CDR2 YSLEER. V lost 1 base and J 0 bases, leaving 10 bases between the germline ends. Here the CDR3 reads CASSQVLGPSYEQYF. CDR3 sequence (DNA): TGCGCCAGCAGCCAAGTTTTGGGCCCCTCCTACGAGCAGTACTTC.

This chain links TRBV7-9 with TRBJ2-1; TRBD1 matches 8 bases. V dropped 8 bases and J dropped 7; count of bases not matched to a gene: 10. Germline loops: CDR1 SEHNR, CDR2 FQNEAQ (reference sequence). The CDR3 contains 14 residues. CDR3 sequence (DNA): TGTGCCAGCCTCGGCGCGGACAGGGAAAATGAGCAGTTCTTC. This encodes CASLGADRENEQFF.

This rearrangement joins TRBV2 to TRBJ1-2; 9 bases agree with TRBD1. V lost 8 bases to trimming and J lost 8 bases; unmatched junction nucleotides: 3. The CDR3 runs to 11 residues. Germline CDR1 SNHLY, CDR2 FYNNEI. The CDR3 here is CASPDRGGYTF. The CDR3, as DNA: TGTGCCAGCCCGGACAGGGGCGGCTACACCTTC.

The chain uses TRBV12-5 and TRBJ2-1, with D maybe TRBD1 (6 bases). Per germline, CDR1 LGHNT and CDR2 FRNRAP. Trimming took 0 bases from V and 4 from J, leaving 10 bases between them. This CDR3 contains 15 residues. CDR3 residues: CASGLVETGYNEQFF. The CDR3, as DNA: TGTGCTAGTGGTTTGGTAGAGACAGGTTACAATGAGCAGTTCTTC.

V is TRBV7-8 and J is TRBJ2-1; possibly TRBD1 or TRBD2 for D (5 bases each). Trimming took off 5 bases at V and 12 bases at J, with 20 bases between the two ends. This CDR3 spans 14 amino acids. The germline V gene encodes CDR1 SGHVS and CDR2 FQNEAQ. The CDR3 nucleotides read TGTGCCAGCAGCGGCCCGGGACCAAACATGGGGCAGTTCTTC. Translating gives CASSGPGPNMGQFF.

This clonotype was seen a handful of times. The chain combines TRBV20-1 with TRBJ2-1; 16 positions match TRBD2. The trim removed 6 bases at V and 2 bases at J, leaving 10 bases unmatched. The germline V gene encodes CDR1 DFQATT and CDR2 SNEGSKA (reference sequence). The CDR3 consists of 18 residues. CDR3 nucleotide sequence: TGCAGTGCCGAACGACCCGGGACTAGCGGGAGGGCCTACAATGAGCAGTTCTTC. Translation gives CSAERPGTSGRAYNEQFF.

This sequence joins TRBV20-1 and TRBJ1-2; 7 bases fit TRBD1. Trimming cost V 6 bases and J 4 bases; bases outside gene matches: 14. The CDR3 runs to 15 residues. Germline V gene data show CDR1 as DFQATT and CDR2 as SNEGSKA (reference sequence). The CDR3 protein is CSATMGTEGRYGYTF. The DNA for the CDR3 is TGCAGTGCCACGATGGGGACAGAAGGTCGCTATGGCTACACCTTC.

This clonotype occurred a few times. V and J are TRBV11-2 and TRBJ2-4, with 8 nucleotides matching TRBD1. V shed 5 bases, J shed 3 bases, and the junction held 24 bases outside the gene matches. Looked up from germline, CDR1 is SGHAT and CDR2 is FQNNGV. This CDR3 has 21 residues. The CDR3 DNA reads as TGTGCCAGCAGCCGCCGTACCGGGGGACAGGTGCCGTTTGTGGACAAAAACATTCAGTACTTC. Encoded protein: CASSRRTGGQVPFVDKNIQYF.

A word on this clonotype: A single base separates this from a much larger clone, so it may be a read error. The CDR3 here is CTSSERGSGSYEQYF. The CDR3 DNA reads as TGTACCAGCAGCGAGCGTGGTAGCGGTTCCTACGAGCAGTACTTC. V is TRBV7-2 and J is TRBJ2-7; D is possibly TRBD2 (6 bases). Germline V gene data show CDR1 as SGHTA and CDR2 as FQGNSA. V shed 5 bases and J shed 1 base, with 15 bases lying between them. The CDR3 has 15 residues.

The chain recombines TRBV19 with TRBJ1-5, with D unresolved. This CDR3 is 14 amino acids long. In germline, CDR1 is LNHDA, CDR2 SQIVND (reference sequence). V gave up 4 bases and J gave up 4 bases, with 11 bases separating them. The CDR3 is CASSRMPGNQPQHF. The CDR3 bases are TGTGCCAGTAGTAGGATGCCCGGTAATCAGCCCCAGCATTTT.

This chain joins TRBV4-3 and TRBJ1-2; 7 bases match TRBD1. Unmatched junction bases numbered 26, after V lost 2 bases and J lost 2 bases. Germline CDR1 reads LGHNA; CDR2 reads YSLEER. This CDR3 spans 22 amino acids. The CDR3 nucleotides read TGCGCCAGCAGCCAAAGCTCCGTTCTCCCCCGATCGGACAGGAGGGGGAACTATGGCTACACCTTC. Residues: CASSQSSVLPRSDRRGNYGYTF.

This clonotype has a handful of counts. The chain joins TRBV12-3 or TRBV12-4 to TRBJ1-2; TRBD1 might be the D (5 bases). The CDR3 spans 15 residues. Trimming shortened V by 5 bases and J by 0 bases, and 13 bases separated the two germline ends. The CDR3 loop is CASSVDSLSNYGYTF. CDR3 coding DNA: TGTGCCAGCAGTGTTGACAGTCTCTCTAACTATGGCTACACCTTC.

The J gene is TRBJ2-1, the V gene TRBV4-3; D is perhaps TRBD2 (5 bases). The length of the CDR3 is 14 residues. Germline assignment: CDR1 LGHNA and CDR2 YSLEER. Deletions cut 0 bases from V and 8 bases from J, with 11 bases between. The DNA of the CDR3 is TGCGCCAGCAGCCAAGACTCCGGGATGGATGAGCAGTTCTTC. Its translation: CASSQDSGMDEQFF.

The V call is TRBV25-1, the J call TRBJ2-1; TRBD1 is a possible D gene (6 bases). The germline V gene has CDR1 MGHDK and CDR2 SYGVNS. This CDR3 spans 15 amino acids. V was clipped by 6 bases and J by 5 bases, with 17 bases between them. The DNA of the CDR3 is TGTGCCAGCAGCCGGACGATGGGGGCAAACAATGAGCAGTTCTTC. Amino acid sequence: CASSRTMGANNEQFF.

The rearrangement links TRBV11-2 to TRBJ2-1; no reliable D call. Looked up from germline, CDR1 is SGHAT and CDR2 is FQNNGV. This CDR3 comprises 15 residues. V dropped 1 base and J dropped 6 bases, with 13 bases sitting between them. The CDR3 sequence: CASSLGIRPPNEQFF. The CDR3 DNA is TGTGCCAGCAGCTTAGGTATTCGCCCACCCAATGAGCAGTTCTTC.

V gene TRBV6-2 or TRBV6-3 combines with J gene TRBJ2-1, with unresolved D. Germline lookup yields CDR1 MNHEY and CDR2 SVGEGT. Between the trimmed V and J ends, which lost 4 bases and 7 bases, there was a span of 8 bases. This CDR3 spans 12 amino acids. CDR3 sequence: CASSSYANEQFF. The DNA for the CDR3 is TGTGCCAGCAGTTCCTATGCGAATGAGCAGTTCTTC.

This clonotype appeared a few times. The V gene is TRBV6-1, the J gene TRBJ2-3; 9 bases map to TRBD1. CDR1 is MNHNS, CDR2 SASEGT, per germline. The ends lost 6 bases at V and 1 base at J; junction bases unmatched: 8. This CDR3 is 16 amino acids long. For the CDR3, the DNA is TGTGCCAGCAGCCCCACGACAGGGGGAGGCACAGATACGCAGTATTTT. This codes for CASSPTTGGGTDTQYF.

This chain connects TRBV15 to TRBJ1-5; D unresolved. The CDR3 has 15 amino acids. The V end lost 0 bases, the J end lost 0 bases, and 6 bases lay between the germline ends. CDR1 is LNHNV and CDR2 is YYDKDF in the germline V gene (reference sequence). The CDR3 here is CATSRDGDSNQPQHF. CDR3 nucleotides: TGTGCCACCAGCAGAGATGGGGATAGCAATCAGCCCCAGCATTTT.

CDR3 residues: CASRDGQTFQETQYF. The CDR3 bases are TGTGCCAGCAGAGATGGACAGACATTCCAAGAGACCCAGTACTTC. The V call is TRBV28, the J call TRBJ2-5, with a tentative D call TRBD1 (6 bases). Germline loops: CDR1 MDHEN, CDR2 SYDVKM. The germline V and J ends were trimmed by 6 bases and 1 base, with 15 bases remaining between them. The length of the CDR3 is 15 residues.